Presented here are 18 T cell receptor beta chains from one specimen sequenced in a study of blood T cell repertoires in COVID-19. Only in-frame clones appear in the TCRdb table, and some are missing; sequencing was by immunoSEQ multiplex PCR. This sample carries 120,000 or so clones, 85% to 90% of them seen once, and the ten largest clones take more than 1.5%. The sequenced sample was peripheral blood. Receptors were obtained from a human donor in a cohort sampled during active COVID-19.

This chain links TRBV29-1 with TRBJ1-5; D might be TRBD1 (6 bases). The CDR3 is 14 residues long. Trimming removed 4 bases from V and 6 bases from J, with 16 bases in between. From germline, CDR1 is SQVTM and CDR2 ANQGSEA. CDR3 loop: CSVAVQGISQPQHF. The CDR3 nucleotides are TGCAGCGTTGCGGTCCAGGGGATTAGTCAGCCCCAGCATTTT.

The V call is TRBV5-6, the J call TRBJ1-2; weak D call: TRBD1 (5 bases). The CDR3 has 13 residues. The V end lost 6 bases, the J end lost 8 bases, and 17 bases lay between the germline ends. The germline V gene encodes CDR1 SGHDT and CDR2 YYEEEE. The CDR3 region has the DNA TGTGCCAGCATGAAGAAGGGGAGGTACGGCTACACCTTC. Its protein product is CASMKKGRYGYTF.

This rearrangement joins TRBV5-4 to TRBJ1-6, with D perhaps TRBD1 (5 bases). CDR1 SGHNT and CDR2 YYREEE come from the germline V gene (reference sequence). Trimming left V 4 bases short and J 2 bases short, with 16 bases between. The CDR3 has 17 amino acids. The CDR3 DNA reads TGTGCCAGCAGCCTGCCGGGGACTCGCGCCTATAATTCACCCCTCCACTTT. Protein: CASSLPGTRAYNSPLHF. Looking up the rest from reference TRBV5-4 and TRBJ1-6 gives the full variable domain: ETGVTQSPTHLIKTRGQQVTLRCSSQSGHNTVSWYQQALGQGPQFIFQYYREEENGRGNFPPRFSGLQFPNYSSELNVNALELDDSALYLCASSLPGTRAYNSPLHFGNGTRLTVT.

This clone was counted a few times. The chain recombines TRBV15 with TRBJ1-2, with D unresolved. Germline V gene data show CDR1 as LNHNV and CDR2 as YYDKDF (reference sequence). CDR3 size: 15 residues. Trimming took 0 bases from V and 4 from J, leaving 12 bases between them. This CDR3 is CATSRDRGHLYGYTF. CDR3 nucleotides: TGTGCCACCAGCAGAGATCGGGGTCACCTCTATGGCTACACCTTC. The complete variable domain, with remaining parts taken from reference TRBV15 and TRBJ1-2, reads DAMVIQNPRYQVTQFGKPVTLSCSQTLNHNVMYWYQQKSSQAPKLLFHYYDKDFNNEADTPDNFQSRRPNTSFCFLDIRSPGLGDTAMYLCATSRDRGHLYGYTFGSGTRLTVV.

This clone was counted a few times. The chain joins TRBV6-1 to TRBJ2-7, with 7 positions matching TRBD1. After removal of 1 base from V and 0 bases from J, the junction contained 6 bases not matched to a gene. The germline gives CDR1 MNHNS, CDR2 SASEGT. The CDR3 has 16 amino acids. The chain's CDR3 is CASSEGETGLSYEQYF. The CDR3 coding sequence is TGTGCCAGCAGTGAAGGGGAGACAGGGCTCTCCTACGAGCAGTACTTC.

The genes are TRBV5-1 and TRBJ2-2; 8 bases line up with TRBD1. In germline, CDR1 is SGHRS, CDR2 YFSETQ. The CDR3 consists of 15 residues. The ends lost 8 bases at V and 3 bases at J; junction bases unmatched: 9. CDR3 residues: CARTSGTGYTGELFF. CDR3 DNA: TGCGCCAGAACCTCCGGGACAGGCTACACCGGGGAGCTGTTTTTT.

The chain employs TRBV11-3 and TRBJ2-1; 7 bases are shared with TRBD2. V was clipped by 4 bases and J by 6 bases; unmatched bases: 9. The germline gives CDR1 SGHNT, CDR2 YENEEA. This CDR3 contains 15 residues. The CDR3 spells CASSYSGTTLNEQFF. The CDR3 bases are TGTGCCAGCAGCTACAGCGGGACTACGCTCAATGAGCAGTTCTTC.

The chain links TRBV7-9 to TRBJ2-7; perhaps TRBD1 as D (5 bases). The CDR3 consists of 16 residues. The V end lost 5 bases, the J end lost 1 base, and 18 bases lay between the germline ends. CDR1 and CDR2 from the germline V gene are SEHNR and FQNEAQ (reference sequence). This CDR3 is CASSERGGARSYEQYF. The CDR3 nucleotides are TGTGCCAGCAGCGAGAGAGGTGGGGCGCGTTCCTACGAGCAGTACTTC.

The chain recombines TRBV7-2 with TRBJ2-7, with TRBD1 matching over 7 bases. After removal of 3 bases from V and 2 bases from J, the junction contained 4 bases not matched to a gene. The CDR3 covers 14 residues. Germline CDR1 SGHTA, CDR2 FQGNSA. Here the CDR3 reads CASSLYQGAYEQYF. DNA for the CDR3: TGTGCCAGCAGCTTGTATCAGGGGGCCTACGAGCAGTACTTC.

V usage is TRBV2 and J usage is TRBJ1-1, with 7 bases fitting TRBD1. The J segment lost 8 bases and the V segment lost 2 bases, leaving 20 bases of the junction unmatched. The germline V gene has CDR1 SNHLY and CDR2 FYNNEI. There are 18 residues in the CDR3. This chain's CDR3 is CASSEYGTRGPFTTEAFF. CDR3 DNA: TGTGCCAGCAGTGAATATGGGACAAGGGGGCCTTTCACCACAGAAGCTTTCTTT.

The chain couples TRBV10-2 to TRBJ2-7; 7 bases agree with TRBD1. Germline loops: CDR1 WSHSY, CDR2 SAAADI. With 6 bases clipped from V and 3 bases from J, the junction kept 11 bases outside the gene matches. CDR3 length equals 15 residues. The CDR3: CASRGGQLVHYEQYF. The CDR3 DNA is TGCGCCAGCAGAGGGGGACAGCTTGTACACTACGAGCAGTACTTC.

The V call is TRBV5-4, the J call TRBJ2-5; maybe TRBD2 (6 bases). Germline loops: CDR1 SGHNT, CDR2 YYREEE (reference sequence). CDR3 size: 13 residues. V was trimmed by 4 bases and J by 1 base, leaving 8 bases between them. This CDR3 is CASSGGIQETQYF. The CDR3, as DNA: TGTGCCAGCAGCGGCGGGATCCAAGAGACCCAGTACTTC.

This clone was detected a few times. The rearrangement uses TRBV6-1 and TRBJ1-5, with 12 bases fitting TRBD1. The CDR3 runs 16 residues. The V gene's germline CDR1 is MNHNS and CDR2 SASEGT. V lost 4 bases and J lost 6; bases outside the gene matches: 7. Here the CDR3 DNA reads TGTGCCAGCAGTGTAAGGGGACAGGGGGCAAGTCAGCCCCAGCATTTT. Translated, it gives CASSVRGQGASQPQHF.

J is TRBJ2-7 and V is TRBV29-1, with TRBD2 identical over 11 bases. With 0 bases clipped from V and 4 bases from J, the junction kept 11 bases outside the gene matches. Germline V gene data show CDR1 as SQVTM and CDR2 as ANQGSEA. CDR3 length: 17 residues. The CDR3 sequence is CSVEDPRATSGSYEQYF. The CDR3 DNA reads as TGCAGCGTTGAAGATCCCCGAGCAACTAGCGGGAGTTACGAGCAGTACTTC.

The rearrangement links TRBV14 to TRBJ2-5, with D unclear. Trimming left V 0 bases short and J 0 bases short, with 5 bases between. The CDR3 is 14 amino acids. Germline V gene lookup returns CDR1 SGHDN and CDR2 FVKESK. Here the CDR3 reads CASSQDRNQETQYF. The CDR3 nucleotides are TGTGCCAGCAGCCAAGACAGGAACCAAGAGACCCAGTACTTC.

The rearrangement uses TRBV3-1 (or the pseudogene TRBV3-2) and TRBJ2-3; 9 bases are a match to TRBD2. CDR1 LGHDT and CDR2 YNNKEL come from the germline V gene (reference sequence). The V gene end was trimmed by 4 bases and the J gene end by 2 bases; junction bases not matched to a gene: 7. This CDR3 is 16 amino acids long. The chain's CDR3 is CASSRLAGAVTDTQYF. DNA for the CDR3: TGTGCCAGCAGCCGTTTAGCGGGGGCCGTCACAGATACGCAGTATTTT.

This clone appeared once. The V gene is TRBV10-3, the J gene TRBJ2-7; D unresolved. The CDR3 contains 11 residues. Per germline, CDR1 ENHRY and CDR2 SYGVKD. The CDR3 DNA reads as TGTGCTTCGTTTTACTCCTACGAGCAGTACTTC. It translates to CASFYSYEQYF.

The J gene is TRBJ2-7, the V gene TRBV4-1, with D possibly being TRBD2 (5 bases). The germline V gene has CDR1 MGHRA and CDR2 YSYEKL. The CDR3 is 14 amino acids. Trimming removed 0 bases from V and 7 bases from J, with 13 bases in between. CDR3 DNA sequence: TGCGCCAGCAGCCAAGATCAATCGGCGGGTGAGCAGTACTTC. It translates to CASSQDQSAGEQYF.